This T cell receptor (beta chain) was identified in a study of CD8 T cells in Susac syndrome. Germline assignment: CDR1 SEHNR and CDR2 FQNEAQ (reference sequence). The CDR3 extends over 15 amino acids. V was pared by 3 bases and J by 0 bases, with 8 bases between. An amount of RNA that ranged from roughly 0.5 to 1 ug was reverse transcribed with random hexamers. Across 54 Vbeta and 13 Jbeta, immunoSEQ multiplex PCR amplified TCR beta CDR3. TCRdb recomputed calls from the immunoSEQ multiplex PCR reads with MiXCR, one row per CDR3 protein. The sample includes 84,000 or so distinct CDR3 sequences, around 94% seen only once; the top ten take approximately 1%. TCR beta sequences were obtained from blood CD8+ and CD4+ T cells.

This sequence was found in a human donor with Susac syndrome. The rearrangement links TRBV7-9 to TRBJ1-4; possible D gene TRBD1, 5 bases. Sequences were obtained from CD8+ T cells from PBMCs. CDR3 protein: CASSFGTPTNEKLFF. Here the CDR3 DNA reads TGTGCCAGCAGCTTTGGGACCCCAACTAATGAAAAACTGTTTTTT.